The next 28 T cell receptor beta chains were all read from a single sample in a study of blood T cell repertoires in COVID-19. Method: immunoSEQ multiplex PCR; TCRdb's copy keeps in-frame clones and lacks some. The table lists roughly 130,000 clones, about four fifths of them singletons. Sequencing was performed on peripheral blood. These receptors were obtained from a woman aged 25 to 39 who had recovered from COVID-19.

By its share, this clone is medium-sized. The chain recombines TRBV5-1 with TRBJ1-2, with TRBD1 as a possible D gene (6 bases). Germline assignment: CDR1 SGHRS and CDR2 YFSETQ. The CDR3 sequence is 14 residues long. With 5 bases removed from V and 4 bases from J, the gap between germline ends came to 15 bases. CDR3 loop: CASSQDSSFYGYTF. CDR3 sequence (DNA): TGCGCCAGCAGTCAGGACAGCTCCTTCTATGGCTACACCTTC.

The chain carries TRBV6-1 and TRBJ1-2; D might be TRBD1 (5 bases). V was pared by 1 base and J by 4 bases, with 16 bases between. Germline CDR1 is MNHNS and CDR2 is SASEGT. The CDR3 length is 16 residues. The CDR3 loop reads CASSEGTQDPLYGYTF. The CDR3 coding sequence is TGTGCCAGCAGTGAAGGGACACAGGACCCTCTCTATGGCTACACCTTC.

The chain joins TRBV13 to TRBJ1-2, with D possibly matching TRBD1 (6 bases). Trimming removed 2 bases at V and 5 bases at J, with 12 bases between. The CDR3 extends over 14 amino acids. Germline-derived CDR1 and CDR2 are PRHDT and FYEKMQ (reference sequence). The CDR3 DNA follows: TGTGCCAGCAGCTTACAGGGACAAGGATATGGCTACACCTTC. Translated, it gives CASSLQGQGYGYTF.

This clone was seen only a few times. V and J are TRBV5-1 and TRBJ2-5; D gene uncertain. The CDR3 is 14 residues long. Trimming took 2 bases from V and 1 from J, leaving 9 bases between them. In germline, CDR1 is SGHRS, CDR2 YFSETQ. CDR3 coding DNA: TGCGCCAGCAGCTTTGGAGAGATCCAAGAGACCCAGTACTTC. This codes for CASSFGEIQETQYF.

The rearrangement links TRBV29-1 to TRBJ2-3; 8 nucleotides agree with TRBD2. This CDR3 comprises 16 residues. CDR1 and CDR2 (germline): SQVTM, ANQGSEA. The V gene end was trimmed by 7 bases and the J gene end by 3 bases; junction bases not matched to a gene: 15. In DNA form, the CDR3 reads TGCAGCGCCTCCCGACCGGGAGGGCTCGCGACAGATACGCAGTATTTT. Protein sequence: CSASRPGGLATDTQYF.

The J gene is TRBJ2-3, the V gene TRBV5-1; possible D gene TRBD2, 5 bases. The CDR3 contains 17 residues. V was shortened by 1 base and J by 0 bases, with 15 bases between the two germline ends. Germline V gives CDR1 SGHRS, CDR2 YFSETQ. CDR3 residues: CASSLTFFRGSTDTQYF. CDR3 bases: TGCGCCAGCAGCTTGACCTTTTTCCGGGGAAGCACAGATACGCAGTATTTT.

This clone was counted a few times. This chain connects TRBV5-5 to TRBJ1-2, with D possibly matching TRBD1 (5 bases). Trimming removed 1 base from V and 2 bases from J, with 12 bases in between. This CDR3 contains 15 residues. Germline CDR1 SGHKS, CDR2 YYEKEE (reference sequence). This CDR3 reads CASSLRGTLNYGYTF. CDR3 nucleotides: TGTGCCAGCAGCTTGCGGGGGACCCTCAACTATGGCTACACCTTC.

The chain couples TRBV6-1 to TRBJ2-7, with 7 bases lining up with TRBD1. J was trimmed by 2 bases and V by 2 bases; bases with no gene match: 15. The CDR3 covers 18 residues. CDR1 is MNHNS and CDR2 is SASEGT in the germline V gene. Here the CDR3 reads CASSEKVAGGEFPYEQYF. CDR3 DNA sequence: TGTGCCAGCAGTGAAAAAGTAGCAGGGGGTGAATTTCCCTACGAGCAGTACTTC.

Turning to this clone: Other DNA sequences of this sample code for an identical CDR3. J is TRBJ2-3 and V is TRBV12-3 or TRBV12-4; D is undetermined. Between the trimmed V and J ends, which lost 3 bases and 4 bases, there was a span of 2 bases. This CDR3 has 11 amino acids. For the CDR3, the DNA is TGTGCCAGCAGTTTCTCAGATACGCAGTATTTT. Translating it yields CASSFSDTQYF.

This clone was detected once. The chain links TRBV5-1 to TRBJ2-5; a possible D gene is TRBD2 (5 bases). This CDR3 has 16 amino acids. The V gene lost 0 bases and the J gene lost 1 base, with 13 bases spanning the gap. The V gene's germline CDR1 is SGHRS and CDR2 YFSETQ. CDR3 amino acids: CASSLVGVGSQETQYF. DNA of the CDR3: TGCGCCAGCAGCTTGGTCGGGGTAGGATCCCAAGAGACCCAGTACTTC.

This clone was seen a handful of times. This chain links TRBV5-1 with TRBJ2-2; 8 bases match TRBD1. V was clipped by 2 bases and J by 1 base; unmatched bases: 4. The CDR3 contains 16 residues. CDR1 and CDR2 from the germline V gene are SGHRS and YFSETQ. CDR3 coding DNA: TGCGCCAGCAGCTTACCCGGGACAGGGAACACCGGGGAGCTGTTTTTT. Protein product: CASSLPGTGNTGELFF.

The chain carries TRBV13 and TRBJ2-7; 9 bases align to TRBD1. CDR1 is PRHDT and CDR2 is FYEKMQ in the germline V gene (reference sequence). The V segment lost 5 bases and the J segment 1 base; nucleotides outside the gene matches: 9. This CDR3 region has 16 residues. The CDR3 is CASSPRGTGSSYEQYF. The CDR3 coding sequence is TGTGCCAGCAGCCCCCGCGGGACAGGGTCTTCCTACGAGCAGTACTTC.

The V and J genes are TRBV19 and TRBJ2-3, with TRBD2 identical over 10 bases. The germline V gene has CDR1 LNHDA and CDR2 SQIVND (reference sequence). Germline trimming cut 3 bases from V and 5 bases from J; bases unmatched to any gene: 11. The CDR3 spans 17 residues. This CDR3 is CASSIARTSGYGDTQYF. DNA for the CDR3: TGTGCCAGTAGTATCGCTCGGACTAGCGGATATGGAGATACGCAGTATTTT. Filled out from reference TRBV19 and TRBJ2-3, the complete variable domain reads DGGITQSPKYLFRKEGQNVTLSCEQNLNHDAMYWYRQDPGQGLRLIYYSQIVNDFQKGDIAEGYSVSREKKESFPLTVTSAQKNPTAFYLCASSIARTSGYGDTQYFGPGTRLTVL.

The chain carries TRBV3-1 (or the pseudogene TRBV3-2) and TRBJ1-6, with 9 bases identical to TRBD1. Trimming cost V 4 bases and J 10 bases; bases outside gene matches: 5. From germline, CDR1 is LGHDT and CDR2 YNNKEL (reference sequence). CDR3 length equals 14 residues. CDR3 protein: CASSPGQGQSPLHF. The CDR3 nucleotides read TGTGCCAGCAGCCCGGGACAGGGCCAATCACCCCTCCACTTT.

This clone was picked up a small number of times. V usage is TRBV27 and J usage is TRBJ1-1; D is perhaps TRBD1 (5 bases). Germline loops: CDR1 MNHEY, CDR2 SMNVEV (reference sequence). The CDR3 is made up of 15 amino acids. The germline V and J ends were trimmed by 3 bases and 4 bases, with 15 bases remaining between them. Here the CDR3 DNA reads TGTGCCAGCAGTTTGTTGGGGGTGGGAGGCACTGAAGCTTTCTTT. Translated, it gives CASSLLGVGGTEAFF.

This clone was picked up one time. This chain joins TRBV12-1 and TRBJ2-7; TRBD1 is taken as the D call from the table, unchecked against the DNA. TRBV12-1 is deemed a pseudogene. CDR3 length: 14 amino acids. The CDR3 spells CASSRIGTSYEQYF. In DNA, the CDR3 is TGTGCCAGCAGCCGGATCGGGACATCCTACGAGCAGTACTTC.

This chain uses TRBV5-1 with TRBJ2-7; maybe TRBD1 (6 bases). The CDR3 sequence is 15 residues long. CDR1 SGHRS and CDR2 YFSETQ come from the germline V gene. V shed 2 bases and J shed 3 bases, with 15 bases lying between them. The CDR3 region is CASSLQQGSSYEQYF. In DNA form, the CDR3 reads TGCGCCAGCAGCTTACAACAGGGAAGTAGCTACGAGCAGTACTTC. The full variable domain, rest sourced from reference TRBV5-1 and TRBJ2-7, is KAGVTQTPRYLIKTRGQQVTLSCSPISGHRSVSWYQQTPGQGLQFLFEYFSETQRNKGNFPGRFSGRQFSNSRSEMNVSTLELGDSALYLCASSLQQGSSYEQYFGPGTRLTVT.

J is TRBJ2-1 and V is TRBV5-4; 11 positions agree with TRBD2. Trimming took 0 bases from V and 4 from J; bases not matched to a gene: 0. The germline CDR1 and CDR2 sequences are SGHNT and YYREEE (reference sequence). The CDR3 sequence is 15 residues long. The CDR3 sequence is CASSLGTSGYNEQFF. DNA for the CDR3: TGTGCCAGCAGCTTGGGGACTAGCGGGTACAATGAGCAGTTCTTC.

This rearrangement joins TRBV27 to TRBJ1-5; no reliable D call. The length of the CDR3 is 12 residues. The V end lost 6 bases, the J end lost 2 bases, and 5 bases lay between the germline ends. Germline CDR1 is MNHEY and CDR2 is SMNVEV (reference sequence). CDR3 in DNA: TGTGCCAGCAGAACGGGCAATCAGCCCCAGCATTTT. Translation gives CASRTGNQPQHF.

This chain joins TRBV2 and TRBJ2-7, with D maybe TRBD2 (6 bases). Trimming took 0 bases from V and 1 from J, leaving 19 bases between them. The CDR3 covers 18 residues. CDR1 is SNHLY and CDR2 is FYNNEI in the germline V gene. In DNA form, the CDR3 reads TGTGCCAGCAGTGAAGCGGTGAAAAGACCGGGACTTTCCTACGAGCAGTACTTC. This sequence encodes CASSEAVKRPGLSYEQYF. Complete variable domain (other parts from reference TRBV2 and TRBJ2-7): EPEVTQTPSHQVTQMGQEVILRCVPISNHLYFYWYRQILGQKVEFLVSFYNNEISEKSEIFDDQFSVERPDGSNFTLKIRSTKLEDSAMYFCASSEAVKRPGLSYEQYFGPGTRLTVT.

This clone was seen just once. The chain is built from TRBV2 and TRBJ1-5, with D possibly TRBD1 on 5 matching bases. This CDR3 has 15 amino acids. With 0 bases removed from V and 6 bases from J, the gap between germline ends came to 12 bases. Per germline, CDR1 SNHLY and CDR2 FYNNEI. The CDR3 nucleotides are TGTGCCAGCAGTGAAGCGCGGGGACGGGCTCAGCCCCAGCATTTT. Translation: CASSEARGRAQPQHF.

The chain is built from TRBV5-5 and TRBJ2-5; TRBD2 matches 16 bases. The V gene's germline CDR1 is SGHKS and CDR2 YYEKEE (reference sequence). The CDR3 is 20 residues long. V was clipped by 1 base and J by 4 bases; unmatched bases: 13. CDR3 sequence: CASSLSIPGLAGGHGETQYF. The CDR3 DNA follows: TGTGCCAGCAGCTTGTCAATACCGGGACTAGCGGGGGGGCATGGAGAGACCCAGTACTTC. Drawing the rest from reference TRBV5-5 and TRBJ2-5, the complete variable domain is DAGVTQSPTHLIKTRGQQVTLRCSPISGHKSVSWYQQVLGQGPQFIFQYYEKEERGRGNFPDRFSARQFPNYSSELNVNALLLGDSALYLCASSLSIPGLAGGHGETQYFGPGTRLLVL.

This clone occurred many times. The chain joins TRBV4-1 to TRBJ2-3, with 7 positions matching TRBD1. V dropped 1 base and J dropped 2; count of bases not matched to a gene: 6. CDR1 is MGHRA, CDR2 YSYEKL, per germline. The CDR3 totals 16 residues. The CDR3 coding sequence is TGCGCCAGCAGCCAAGCTCGACAGGGCTTCACAGATACGCAGTATTTT. Translation gives CASSQARQGFTDTQYF.

The chain joins TRBV7-9 to TRBJ2-1; 9 positions agree with TRBD2. CDR1 is SEHNR and CDR2 is FQNEAQ in the germline V gene (reference sequence). This CDR3 has 16 residues. V gave up 2 bases and J gave up 7 bases; unmatched junction bases: 9. In DNA form, the CDR3 reads TGTGCCAGCAGCTTATGGGGTCTAGCGGGAAGGAATGAGCAGTTCTTC. It translates to CASSLWGLAGRNEQFF.

The chain carries TRBV5-1 and TRBJ2-7; 9 bases are a match to TRBD1. V lost 0 bases and J lost 6; bases outside the gene matches: 10. The CDR3 has 16 amino acids. Per the germline V gene, CDR1 is SGHRS and CDR2 is YFSETQ. The CDR3 is CASSLVSGTGLGEQYF. The CDR3 region has the DNA TGCGCCAGCAGCTTGGTGTCCGGGACAGGGCTAGGCGAGCAGTACTTC.

V and J are TRBV5-1 and TRBJ2-7, with a tentative D call TRBD1 (6 bases). Germline V gene data show CDR1 as SGHRS and CDR2 as YFSETQ. The CDR3 length is 15 residues. Trimming cost V 3 bases and J 2 bases, with 15 bases left between them. The CDR3 region has the DNA TGCGCCAGCAGCTCCGGCGCAGGGGCGCCCTACGAGCAGTACTTC. Translating gives CASSSGAGAPYEQYF. The whole variable domain, filled in from reference TRBV5-1 and TRBJ2-7, reads KAGVTQTPRYLIKTRGQQVTLSCSPISGHRSVSWYQQTPGQGLQFLFEYFSETQRNKGNFPGRFSGRQFSNSRSEMNVSTLELGDSALYLCASSSGAGAPYEQYFGPGTRLTVT.

V is TRBV11-2 and J is TRBJ2-5; possible D gene TRBD1, 6 bases. CDR1 and CDR2 (germline): SGHAT, FQNNGV. This CDR3 region has 15 residues. Between the trimmed V and J ends, which lost 5 bases and 2 bases, there was a span of 15 bases. CDR3 loop: CASSAFLGAQETQYF. The CDR3 DNA is TGTGCCAGCAGCGCCTTCCTGGGGGCACAAGAGACCCAGTACTTC.

This chain uses TRBV9 with TRBJ2-3; TRBD1 might be the D (5 bases). Germline CDR1 is SGDLS and CDR2 is YYNGEE. This CDR3 comprises 15 residues. Trimming cost V 0 bases and J 5 bases, with 13 bases left between them. The CDR3 spells CASSVEAGLGDTQYF. DNA for the CDR3: TGTGCCAGCAGCGTAGAGGCAGGGTTAGGAGATACGCAGTATTTT.